A selection of T cell receptor beta chains follows, all from one sample in a study of cytomegalovirus exposure and HLA in healthy donors. Assay: immunoSEQ multiplex PCR; the TCRdb copy retains only in-frame clones and omits some. The listing contains over 65,000 clones. Sequences were obtained from PBMCs. The receptors stem from a woman aged 25 to 39 in good health and CMV-seronegative. Each CDR3 is given with its conserved first and last residue. The D gene is left open where the match is weak.

V gene	J gene	D gene	CDR3 DNA	CDR3 protein
TRBV20-1	TRBJ2-7	NA	TGCAGTGCTAGTAAGAGGCGGGAGCAGTACTTC	CSASKRREQYF
TRBV30	TRBJ2-1	NA	TGTGCCTGGAGGGGAGTCGATGAGCAGTTCTTC	CAWRGVDEQFF
TRBV10-2	TRBJ2-4	NA	TGCGCCAGCAGTGAGGTGGGGCCCACCAAAAACATTCAGTACTTC	CASSEVGPTKNIQYF
TRBV18	TRBJ1-1	NA	TGTGCCAGCTCACGAGAAGGCAGGGGAATCACTGAAGCTTTCTTT	CASSREGRGITEAFF
TRBV6-1	TRBJ1-3	TRBD1	TGTGCCAGCAGTGAGACGGGACAGCTAGCGTTACTCTCTGGAAACACCATATATTTT	CASSETGQLALLSGNTIYF
TRBV6-1	TRBJ2-7	TRBD2	TGTGCCAGCAGGATGACTAGCGGGAACTACGAGCAGTACTTC	CASRMTSGNYEQYF
TRBV11-2	TRBJ1-2	TRBD1	TGTGCCAGCAGCCCGACGGACAGGGGAGGCTATGGCTACACCTTC	CASSPTDRGGYGYTF
TRBV4-2	TRBJ2-2	NA	TGTGCCAGCAGCCAAGATTCTAGCTCGGGCGGGGAGCTGTTTTTT	CASSQDSSSGGELFF
TRBV7-9	TRBJ2-5	TRBD1	TGTGCCAGCAGCTTTGGTCGGGACAGGGGTTTGAGAGAGACCCAGTACTTC	CASSFGRDRGLRETQYF
TRBV2	TRBJ2-7	NA	TGTGCCAGCAGCCTACAGGGAATACTCTACGAGCAGTACTTC	CASSLQGILYEQYF
TRBV4-1	TRBJ1-2	NA	TGCGCCAGCAGCCACGCAGGGAGGAACTATGGCTACACCTTC	CASSHAGRNYGYTF
TRBV13	TRBJ2-6	TRBD2	TGTGCCAGCAGTCCCGGGGGGTTTAGAGGGGCCAACGTCCTGACTTTC	CASSPGGFRGANVLTF
TRBV9	TRBJ2-3	NA	TGTGCCAGCAGCGTATTGGCTAGCGTGAGTACAGATACGCAGTATTTT	CASSVLASVSTDTQYF
TRBV6-1	TRBJ1-1	NA	TGTGCCAGCAGTGAAGTTCGGCAGGGCACGTCTGAAGCTTTCTTT	CASSEVRQGTSEAFF
TRBV18	TRBJ2-1	TRBD2	TGTGCCAGCTCACCACCGGGCGGGGGGGATCGGAATGAGCAGTTCTTC	CASSPPGGGDRNEQFF